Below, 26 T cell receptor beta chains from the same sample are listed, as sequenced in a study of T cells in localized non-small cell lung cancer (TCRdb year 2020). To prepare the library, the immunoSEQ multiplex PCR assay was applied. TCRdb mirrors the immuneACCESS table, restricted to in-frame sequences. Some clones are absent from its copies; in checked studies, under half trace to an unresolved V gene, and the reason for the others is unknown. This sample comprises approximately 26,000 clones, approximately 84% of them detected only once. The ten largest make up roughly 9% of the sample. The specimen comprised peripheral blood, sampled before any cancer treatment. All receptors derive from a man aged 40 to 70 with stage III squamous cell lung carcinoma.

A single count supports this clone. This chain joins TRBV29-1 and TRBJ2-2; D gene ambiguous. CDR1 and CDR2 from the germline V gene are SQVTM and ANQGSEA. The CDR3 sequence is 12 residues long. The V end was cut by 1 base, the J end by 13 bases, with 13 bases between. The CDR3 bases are TGCAGCGTTGAAGGTCAACCCGGCGTGCTGTTTTTT. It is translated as CSVEGQPGVLFF.

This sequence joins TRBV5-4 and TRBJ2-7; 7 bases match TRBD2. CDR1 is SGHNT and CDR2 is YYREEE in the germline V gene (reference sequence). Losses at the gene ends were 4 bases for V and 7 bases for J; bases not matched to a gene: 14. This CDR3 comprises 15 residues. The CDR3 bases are TGTGCCAGCAGCCGTTTAGGCGGGAGAAAGGATGAGCAGTACTTC. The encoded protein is CASSRLGGRKDEQYF.

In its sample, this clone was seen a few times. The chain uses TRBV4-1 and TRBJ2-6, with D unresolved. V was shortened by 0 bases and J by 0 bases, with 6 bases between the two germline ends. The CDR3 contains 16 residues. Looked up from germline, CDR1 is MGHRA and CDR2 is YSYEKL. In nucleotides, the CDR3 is TGCGCCAGCAGCCAAGACCAGACCTCTGGGGCCAACGTCCTGACTTTC. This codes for CASSQDQTSGANVLTF.

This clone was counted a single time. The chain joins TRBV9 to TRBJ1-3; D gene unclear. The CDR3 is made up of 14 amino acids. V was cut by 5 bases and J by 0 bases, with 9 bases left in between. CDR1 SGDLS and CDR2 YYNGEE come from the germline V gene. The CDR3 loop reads CASRAESSGNTIYF. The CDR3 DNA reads TGTGCCAGCAGGGCAGAAAGCTCTGGAAACACCATATATTTT.

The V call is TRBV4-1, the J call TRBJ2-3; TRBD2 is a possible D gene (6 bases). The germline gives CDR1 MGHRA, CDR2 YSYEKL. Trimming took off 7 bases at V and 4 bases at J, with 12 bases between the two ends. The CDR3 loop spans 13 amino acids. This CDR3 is CASTTTGADTQYF. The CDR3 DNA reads TGCGCCAGCACAACAACGGGGGCAGATACGCAGTATTTT.

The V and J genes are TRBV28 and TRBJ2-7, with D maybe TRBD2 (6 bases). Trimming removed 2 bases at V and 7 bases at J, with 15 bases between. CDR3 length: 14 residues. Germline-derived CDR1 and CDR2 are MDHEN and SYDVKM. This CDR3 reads CASSLGGRGWEQYF. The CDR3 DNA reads TGTGCCAGCAGTTTAGGGGGGAGAGGGTGGGAGCAGTACTTC.

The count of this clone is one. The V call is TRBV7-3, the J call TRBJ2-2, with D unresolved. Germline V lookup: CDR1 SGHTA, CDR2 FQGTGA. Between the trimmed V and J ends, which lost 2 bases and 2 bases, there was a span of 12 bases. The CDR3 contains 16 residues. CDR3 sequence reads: CASSLSGYSNTGELFF. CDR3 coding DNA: TGTGCCAGCAGCTTATCTGGCTACTCAAACACCGGGGAGCTGTTTTTT.

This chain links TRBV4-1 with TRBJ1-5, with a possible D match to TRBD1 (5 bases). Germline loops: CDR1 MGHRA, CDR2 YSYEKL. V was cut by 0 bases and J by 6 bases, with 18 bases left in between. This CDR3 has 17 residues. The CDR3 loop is CASSQDQLQVFVQPQHF. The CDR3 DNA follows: TGCGCCAGCAGCCAAGATCAACTACAGGTTTTTGTTCAGCCCCAGCATTTT.

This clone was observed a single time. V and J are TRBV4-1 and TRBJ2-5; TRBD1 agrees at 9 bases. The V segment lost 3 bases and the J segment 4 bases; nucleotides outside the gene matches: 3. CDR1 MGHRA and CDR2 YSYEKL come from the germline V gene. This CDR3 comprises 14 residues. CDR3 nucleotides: TGCGCCAGCAGCCAGGGGGACAGGGTAGAGACCCAGTACTTC. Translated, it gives CASSQGDRVETQYF.

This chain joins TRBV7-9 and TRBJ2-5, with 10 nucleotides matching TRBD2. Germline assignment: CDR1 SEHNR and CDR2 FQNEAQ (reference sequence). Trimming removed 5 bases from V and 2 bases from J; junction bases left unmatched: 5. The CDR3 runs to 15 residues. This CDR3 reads CASSAGLAPQETQYF. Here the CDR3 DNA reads TGTGCCAGCAGCGCGGGACTAGCGCCTCAAGAGACCCAGTACTTC.

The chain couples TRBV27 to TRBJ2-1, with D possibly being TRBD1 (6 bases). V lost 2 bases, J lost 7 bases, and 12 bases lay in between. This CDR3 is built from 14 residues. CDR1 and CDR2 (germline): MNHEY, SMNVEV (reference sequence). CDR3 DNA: TGTGCCAGCAGTTTAAGAGGGACACTTAATGAGCAGTTCTTC. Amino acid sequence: CASSLRGTLNEQFF.

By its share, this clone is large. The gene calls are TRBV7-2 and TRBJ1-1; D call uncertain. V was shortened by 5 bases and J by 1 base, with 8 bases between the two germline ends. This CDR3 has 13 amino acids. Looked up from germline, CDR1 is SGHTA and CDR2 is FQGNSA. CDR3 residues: CASSLEGNTEAFF. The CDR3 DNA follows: TGTGCCAGCAGCCTCGAGGGGAACACTGAAGCTTTCTTT.

CDR3 nucleotides: TGTGCCAGCAGTGGAAGACAGGGCGAGGAGACCCAGTACTTC. This translates into CASSGRQGEETQYF. The chain employs TRBV27 and TRBJ2-5; 7 bases are a match to TRBD1. Germline V gene lookup returns CDR1 MNHEY and CDR2 SMNVEV (reference sequence). This CDR3 region has 14 residues. V was pared by 5 bases and J by 5 bases, with 8 bases of the junction left unmatched.

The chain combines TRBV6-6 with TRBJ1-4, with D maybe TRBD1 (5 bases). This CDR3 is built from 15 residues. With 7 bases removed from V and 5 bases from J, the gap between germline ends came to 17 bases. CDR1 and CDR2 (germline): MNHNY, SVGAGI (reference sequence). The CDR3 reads CASTLGQGRNEKLFF. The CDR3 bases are TGTGCCAGCACCCTCGGGCAGGGTAGAAATGAAAAACTGTTTTTT.

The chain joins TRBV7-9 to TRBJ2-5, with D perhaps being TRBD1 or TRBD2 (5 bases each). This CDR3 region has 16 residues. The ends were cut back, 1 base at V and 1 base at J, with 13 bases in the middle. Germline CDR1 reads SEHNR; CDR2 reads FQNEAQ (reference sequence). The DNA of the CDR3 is TGTGCCAGCAGCTTAGAGCCGGGACGGGTCCAAGAGACCCAGTACTTC. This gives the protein CASSLEPGRVQETQYF. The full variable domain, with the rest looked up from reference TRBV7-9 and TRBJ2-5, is DTGVSQNPRHKITKRGQNVTFRCDPISEHNRLYWYRQTLGQGPEFLTYFQNEAQLEKSRLLSDRFSAERPKGSFSTLEIQRTEQGDSAMYLCASSLEPGRVQETQYFGPGTRLLVL.

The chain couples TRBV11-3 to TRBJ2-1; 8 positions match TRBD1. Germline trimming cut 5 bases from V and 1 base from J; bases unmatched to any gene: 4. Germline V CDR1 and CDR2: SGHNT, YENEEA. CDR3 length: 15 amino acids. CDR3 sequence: CASSKQGGSYNEQFF. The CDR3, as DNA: TGTGCCAGCAGCAAACAGGGGGGATCCTACAATGAGCAGTTCTTC.

CDR3 nucleotides: TGTGCCAGCAGCCCACAAACCCCCTCTACTAGCGGGAGGCACACCGGGGAGCTGTTTTTT. This codes for CASSPQTPSTSGRHTGELFF. This sequence joins TRBV9 and TRBJ2-2; 12 nucleotides agree with TRBD2. The CDR3 runs 20 residues. V trimming: 4 bases; J trimming: 3 bases; junction bases outside the gene matches: 16. Looked up from germline, CDR1 is SGDLS and CDR2 is YYNGEE.

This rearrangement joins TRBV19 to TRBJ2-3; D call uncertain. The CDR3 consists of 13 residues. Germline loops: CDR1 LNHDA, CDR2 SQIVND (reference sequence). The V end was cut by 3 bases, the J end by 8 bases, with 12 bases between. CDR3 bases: TGTGCCAGTAGTATTCTCGGCCCAGGTACGCAGTATTTT. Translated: CASSILGPGTQYF.

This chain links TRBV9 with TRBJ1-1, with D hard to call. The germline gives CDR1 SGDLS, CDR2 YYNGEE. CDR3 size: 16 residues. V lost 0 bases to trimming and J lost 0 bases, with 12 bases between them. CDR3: CASSVATGLMNTEAFF. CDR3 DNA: TGTGCCAGCAGCGTAGCTACCGGGCTCATGAACACTGAAGCTTTCTTT.

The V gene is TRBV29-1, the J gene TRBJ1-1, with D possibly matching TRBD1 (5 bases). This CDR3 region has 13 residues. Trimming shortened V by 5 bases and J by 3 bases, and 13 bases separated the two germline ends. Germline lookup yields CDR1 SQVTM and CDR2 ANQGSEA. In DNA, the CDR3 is TGCAGCGTTTCCTCAGGGAGGCACACTGAAGCTTTCTTT. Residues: CSVSSGRHTEAFF.

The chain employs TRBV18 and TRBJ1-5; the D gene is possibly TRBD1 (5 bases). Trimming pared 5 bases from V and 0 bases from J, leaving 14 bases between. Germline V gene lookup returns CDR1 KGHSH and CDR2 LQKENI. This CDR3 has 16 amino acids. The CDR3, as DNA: TGTGCCAGCTCAACGGGAGCGGGGGTTAGCAATCAGCCCCAGCATTTT. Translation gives CASSTGAGVSNQPQHF.

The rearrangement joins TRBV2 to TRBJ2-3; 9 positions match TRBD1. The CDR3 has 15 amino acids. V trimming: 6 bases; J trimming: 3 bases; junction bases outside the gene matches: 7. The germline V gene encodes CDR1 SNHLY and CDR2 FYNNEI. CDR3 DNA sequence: TGTGCCAGCAGCGGGGACAGGGCGGGGACAGATACGCAGTATTTT. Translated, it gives CASSGDRAGTDTQYF.

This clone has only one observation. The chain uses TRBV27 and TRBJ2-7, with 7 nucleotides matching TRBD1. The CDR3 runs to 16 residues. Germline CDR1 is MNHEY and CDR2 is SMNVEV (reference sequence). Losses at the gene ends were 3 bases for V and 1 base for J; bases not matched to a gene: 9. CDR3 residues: CASSLSGTVISYEQYV. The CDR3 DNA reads TGTGCCAGCAGTTTGTCCGGGACAGTCATTTCCTACGAGCAGTACGTC.

In nucleotides, the CDR3 is TGTGCCAGTACCTCCGAGGGTGGTTCGCAGTTCTTC. Translation gives CASTSEGGSQFF. The chain joins TRBV19 to TRBJ2-1, with D maybe TRBD2 (5 bases). Between the trimmed V and J ends, which lost 7 bases and 12 bases, there was a span of 16 bases. Germline V gene lookup returns CDR1 LNHDA and CDR2 SQIVND (reference sequence). The CDR3 extends over 12 amino acids.

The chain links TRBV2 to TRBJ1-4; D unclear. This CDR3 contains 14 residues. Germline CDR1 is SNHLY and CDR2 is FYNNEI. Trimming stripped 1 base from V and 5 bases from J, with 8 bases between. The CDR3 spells CASSEGTLNEKLFF. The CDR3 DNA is TGTGCCAGCAGTGAAGGGACGTTGAATGAAAAACTGTTTTTT.

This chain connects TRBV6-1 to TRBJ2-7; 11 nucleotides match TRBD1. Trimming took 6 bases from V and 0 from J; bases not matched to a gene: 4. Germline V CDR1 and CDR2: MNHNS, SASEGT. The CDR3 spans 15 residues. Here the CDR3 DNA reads TGTGCCAGCAGGAGGGGGACAGGGGGCTCCTACGAGCAGTACGTC. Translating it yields CASRRGTGGSYEQYV.